Listed below are T cell receptor beta chains from one sample, sequenced in a study of cytomegalovirus exposure and HLA in healthy donors. The data were produced by immunoSEQ multiplex PCR, yet TCRdb's version contains in-frame clones alone and is incomplete. In the table there are 100,000 to 150,000 clones, 75% to 90% of which are singletons. The sample taken for sequencing was PBMCs. These receptors originate from a woman younger than 35 in good health and CMV-seronegative. Each CDR3 is given with its conserved first and last residue. A D gene is named only where the DNA matches it firmly. A clone size is listed for some rows: how often the clone was seen (once, few, many), or a class if it is expanded.

size	D	V	J	CDR3	DNA
.	.	TRBV5-1	TRBJ1-5	CASSLVALQGSQPQHF	TGCGCCAGCAGCTTGGTAGCTTTGCAGGGGAGCCAGCCCCAGCATTTT
.	TRBD2	TRBV19	TRBJ2-3	CASSRPRLAGGGTDTQYF	TGTGCCAGTAGTCGACCCCGACTAGCGGGGGGGGGCACAGATACGCAGTATTTT
.	.	TRBV5-6	TRBJ2-5	CASSLDAGSETQYF	TGTGCCAGCAGCTTGGATGCAGGCTCGGAGACCCAGTACTTC
.	.	TRBV20-1	TRBJ2-3	CSAPSGDTQYF	TGCAGTGCACCATCCGGAGATACGCAGTATTTT
.	TRBD1	TRBV27	TRBJ2-7	CASRRQGANSYEQYF	TGTGCCAGCAGGAGACAGGGGGCTAACTCCTACGAGCAGTACTTC
.	TRBD1	TRBV9	TRBJ1-6	CASSGDRSSPLHF	TGTGCCAGCAGCGGGGACAGGAGTTCACCCCTCCACTTT
.	TRBD1	TRBV6-1	TRBJ1-1	CASSLTTGGNTEAFF	TGTGCCAGCAGCCTAACGACAGGGGGCAACACTGAAGCTTTCTTT
.	.	TRBV29-1	TRBJ1-1	CSTRTGQNTEAFF	TGCAGCACTAGAACGGGACAAAACACTGAAGCTTTCTTT
.	TRBD1	TRBV7-2	TRBJ2-1	CASSLVKGTGYNEQFF	TGTGCCAGCAGCTTAGTGAAGGGGACAGGGTACAATGAGCAGTTCTTC
.	TRBD1	TRBV5-1	TRBJ2-7	CASSGITGTGVWEQYF	TGCGCCAGCAGCGGCATTACCGGGACAGGGGTTTGGGAGCAGTACTTC
.	TRBD1	TRBV9	TRBJ2-4	CASSDQGGEAKNIQYF	TGTGCCAGCAGCGATCAAGGGGGCGAAGCCAAAAACATTCAGTACTTC
.	.	TRBV19	TRBJ2-2	CASRLSGGTGELFF	TGTGCCAGTAGACTGAGTGGGGGGACCGGGGAGCTGTTTTTT
.	.	TRBV5-1	TRBJ1-1	CASSLAGGGMNTEAFF	TGCGCCAGCAGCTTGGCGGGTGGTGGCATGAACACTGAAGCTTTCTTT
.	TRBD2	TRBV4-1	TRBJ2-1	CASSQVSGLAGQFF	TGCGCCAGCAGCCAAGTCTCAGGACTAGCTGGGCAGTTCTTC
.	TRBD2	TRBV7-3	TRBJ2-3	CASSSRGGRADTQYF	TGTGCCAGCAGCTCCCGGGGGGGCCGTGCAGATACGCAGTATTTT
.	TRBD2	TRBV5-1	TRBJ2-2	CASSSLAGVSSGELFF	TGCGCCAGCAGCTCCCTAGCGGGGGTGTCATCCGGGGAGCTGTTTTTT
.	TRBD1	TRBV27	TRBJ1-6	CASSFARTGYNSPLHF	TGTGCCAGCAGTTTCGCAAGGACAGGATATAATTCACCCCTCCACTTT
few	TRBD1	TRBV2	TRBJ2-6	CASSELDRAGANVLTF	TGTGCCAGCAGTGAACTTGACAGGGCTGGGGCCAACGTCCTGACTTTC
few	.	TRBV19	TRBJ2-1	CASRGYSGGEQFF	TGTGCCAGTAGAGGATACTCGGGTGGTGAGCAGTTCTTC
.	TRBD1	TRBV7-9	TRBJ1-1	CASSMTGTLTEAFF	TGTGCCAGCAGCATGACAGGGACTCTCACTGAAGCTTTCTTT
.	TRBD1	TRBV6-5	TRBJ2-7	CASREQGGSSYEQYF	TGTGCCAGCAGGGAACAGGGGGGCAGCTCCTACGAGCAGTACTTC
.	TRBD1	TRBV23-1	TRBJ2-5	CASSQPSQGALETQYF	TGCGCCAGCAGTCAACCTTCGCAGGGGGCTTTGGAGACCCAGTACTTC
.	.	TRBV10-3	TRBJ1-2	CAISDPPGDYGYTF	TGTGCCATCAGTGATCCTCCGGGGGACTATGGCTACACCTTC
.	.	TRBV5-6	TRBJ1-1	CASSTNTEAFF	TGTGCCAGCAGCACTAACACTGAAGCTTTCTTT
.	.	TRBV5-4	TRBJ2-7	CASSLNGGHYEQYF	TGTGCCAGCAGCTTGAACGGGGGGCACTACGAGCAGTACTTC
.	.	TRBV2	TRBJ2-2	CASTLNTGELFF	TGTGCCAGCACCCTTAATACCGGGGAGCTGTTTTTT
.	TRBD2	TRBV7-2	TRBJ2-1	CASSLVPSGGNEQFF	TGTGCCAGCAGCTTAGTCCCTAGCGGGGGGAATGAGCAGTTCTTC
.	TRBD1	TRBV2	TRBJ1-1	CASKLQGRYTEAFF	TGTGCCAGCAAACTACAGGGGAGGTACACTGAAGCTTTCTTT
.	.	TRBV5-5	TRBJ1-5	CASSQDSQPQHF	TGTGCCAGCAGCCAGGACAGTCAGCCCCAGCATTTT
.	.	TRBV6-6	TRBJ2-7	CASSLSGSISYEQYF	TGTGCCAGCAGTTTGAGTGGTAGCATCTCCTACGAGCAGTACTTC
once	TRBD1	TRBV10-3	TRBJ1-2	CAISARDQGEYGYTF	TGTGCCATCAGTGCCCGGGACCAGGGGGAGTATGGCTACACCTTC
.	TRBD1	TRBV7-3	TRBJ2-7	CASSLIPGQGVMYF	TGTGCCAGCAGCTTAATACCGGGACAGGGAGTTATGTACTTC
.	TRBD1	TRBV5-4	TRBJ1-1	CASSLGDRGFEAFF	TGTGCCAGCAGCTTGGGGGACAGGGGTTTTGAAGCTTTCTTT
once	.	TRBV9	TRBJ1-2	CASSVTGYGYTF	TGTGCCAGCAGCGTGACGGGGTATGGCTACACCTTC
.	.	TRBV12-5	TRBJ1-5	CASGFRVSSYSNQPQHF	TGTGCTAGTGGTTTCCGGGTGTCCTCTTATAGCAATCAGCCCCAGCATTTT